Listed below are T cell receptor beta chains from one sample, sequenced in a study of control samples from healthy donors and cancer patients. Sequencing was performed with immunoSEQ multiplex PCR; in TCRdb, only in-frame clones are kept and a portion is missing. Of 120,000 or so clones listed, less than 90% were seen once; the top ten hold 1.5% to 2%. Sample: blood. These TCRs come from a man between 18 and 29 years old in good health. The CDR3 runs from the conserved cysteine through the conserved F or W. The D gene is left open where the match is weak. Not every row has a clone size; where given, it reads once, few, many or a size class.

d_gene: NA; abundance: NA; v_gene: TRBV14; j_gene: TRBJ2-5; CDR3nt: TGTGCCAGCAGCTTGGGGGGCCCGGGGACCCAGTACTTC; CDR3aa: CASSLGGPGTQYF
d_gene: TRBD1; abundance: NA; v_gene: TRBV29-1; j_gene: TRBJ2-7; CDR3nt: TGCAGCGCCTCCGGGACAGGGGCGTACGAGCAGTACTTC; CDR3aa: CSASGTGAYEQYF
d_gene: TRBD1; abundance: NA; v_gene: TRBV27; j_gene: TRBJ1-1; CDR3nt: TGTGCCAGCAGCCGGACAGGGTGGGGGAACACTGAAGCTTTCTTT; CDR3aa: CASSRTGWGNTEAFF
d_gene: TRBD2; abundance: NA; v_gene: TRBV5-6; j_gene: TRBJ2-1; CDR3nt: TGTGCCAGCAGCTTGGAAAAATTACTACTAGCGGGCTCCTACAATGAGCAGTTCTTC; CDR3aa: CASSLEKLLLAGSYNEQFF
d_gene: NA; abundance: NA; v_gene: TRBV5-1; j_gene: TRBJ2-2; CDR3nt: TGCGCCAGCAGCGGGGGCATGAACACCGGGGAGCTGTTTTTT; CDR3aa: CASSGGMNTGELFF
d_gene: NA; abundance: NA; v_gene: TRBV27; j_gene: TRBJ2-1; CDR3nt: TGTGCCAGCAGACCCTTCAGCGGCTCAAGCTCCTACAATGAGCAGTTCTTC; CDR3aa: CASRPFSGSSSYNEQFF
d_gene: TRBD1; abundance: NA; v_gene: TRBV11-3; j_gene: TRBJ2-3; CDR3nt: TGTGCCAGCAGCTCGGACAGGGAGCGGCCAGATACGCAGTATTTT; CDR3aa: CASSSDRERPDTQYF
d_gene: TRBD2; abundance: NA; v_gene: TRBV7-2; j_gene: TRBJ2-5; CDR3nt: TGTGCCAGCAGCTTAGGGGGGGGAAAGACCCAGTACTTC; CDR3aa: CASSLGGGKTQYF
d_gene: NA; abundance: NA; v_gene: TRBV10-3; j_gene: TRBJ1-5; CDR3nt: TGTGCCATCAGTGAGGCAGGGAAAGATAGCAATCAGCCCCAGCATTTT; CDR3aa: CAISEAGKDSNQPQHF
d_gene: NA; abundance: few; v_gene: TRBV30; j_gene: TRBJ1-1; CDR3nt: TGTGCTCTGGGTTCCAGCCCCCAGGGTAAAGCTTTCTTT; CDR3aa: CALGSSPQGKAFF
d_gene: TRBD2; abundance: NA; v_gene: TRBV19; j_gene: TRBJ2-5; CDR3nt: TGTGCCAGTAAGGGGGGACTAGCTTCGGAGACCCAGTACTTC; CDR3aa: CASKGGLASETQYF
d_gene: TRBD2; abundance: NA; v_gene: TRBV10-3; j_gene: TRBJ2-3; CDR3nt: TGTGCCGTAGGTATAGCGGGTAGCACAGATACGCAGTATTTT; CDR3aa: CAVGIAGSTDTQYF
d_gene: NA; abundance: NA; v_gene: TRBV9; j_gene: TRBJ1-2; CDR3nt: TGTGCCAGCAGCGTAGACGTTCGGCCGTTCTATGGCTACACCTTC; CDR3aa: CASSVDVRPFYGYTF
d_gene: NA; abundance: few; v_gene: TRBV5-1; j_gene: TRBJ2-7; CDR3nt: TGCGCCAGCAGCCTGGGGGGGCTTAGCCCCTACGAGCAGTACTTC; CDR3aa: CASSLGGLSPYEQYF
d_gene: NA; abundance: NA; v_gene: TRBV7-3; j_gene: TRBJ1-2; CDR3nt: TGTGCCAGCAGCCCATGGGGGGGCAGCGAGCGACACACCTTC; CDR3aa: CASSPWGGSERHTF
d_gene: TRBD2; abundance: NA; v_gene: TRBV7-8; j_gene: TRBJ2-7; CDR3nt: TGTGCCAGCAGCGGGACTAGCGGGAGGGCTGGGGAGCAGTACTTC; CDR3aa: CASSGTSGRAGEQYF
d_gene: NA; abundance: NA; v_gene: TRBV5-1; j_gene: TRBJ1-1; CDR3nt: TGCGCCAGCAGCTTGATACAGCTGAACACTGAAGCTTTCTTT; CDR3aa: CASSLIQLNTEAFF
d_gene: NA; abundance: NA; v_gene: TRBV3-1/TRBV3-2; j_gene: TRBJ1-2; CDR3nt: TGTGCCAGCAGCCCGCGATCCTGGGGTGGCTACACCTTC; CDR3aa: CASSPRSWGGYTF
d_gene: NA; abundance: NA; v_gene: TRBV11-3; j_gene: TRBJ2-3; CDR3nt: TGTGCCAGCAGCGTGACAACAGATACGCAGTATTTT; CDR3aa: CASSVTTDTQYF
d_gene: NA; abundance: NA; v_gene: TRBV24-1; j_gene: TRBJ2-2; CDR3nt: TGTGCCACCAGTGACGCTACCGTGGCCGGGGAGCTGTTTTTT; CDR3aa: CATSDATVAGELFF
d_gene: NA; abundance: NA; v_gene: TRBV20-1; j_gene: TRBJ2-7; CDR3nt: TGCAGTGCTAGTCCTATTTTGCCTCGGGATTACTACGAGCAGTACTTC; CDR3aa: CSASPILPRDYYEQYF
d_gene: TRBD2; abundance: NA; v_gene: TRBV5-1; j_gene: TRBJ2-3; CDR3nt: TGCGCCAGCAGCCTCCCAGCGGGAGGAGGTACAGATACGCAGTATTTT; CDR3aa: CASSLPAGGGTDTQYF
d_gene: NA; abundance: NA; v_gene: TRBV9; j_gene: TRBJ2-1; CDR3nt: TGTGCCAGCAGCGGCAGCCCATCGGGGCCTTTTTACAATGAGCAGTTCTTC; CDR3aa: CASSGSPSGPFYNEQFF
d_gene: NA; abundance: NA; v_gene: TRBV7-6; j_gene: TRBJ1-1; CDR3nt: TGTGCCAGCAGCTTAGGCAGCTACATGAACACTGAAGCTTTCTTT; CDR3aa: CASSLGSYMNTEAFF
d_gene: NA; abundance: NA; v_gene: TRBV19; j_gene: TRBJ1-1; CDR3nt: TGTGCCAGCACTTCAGGGTTCCCCGAAGCTTTCTTT; CDR3aa: CASTSGFPEAFF
d_gene: NA; abundance: NA; v_gene: TRBV6-5; j_gene: TRBJ2-1; CDR3nt: TGTGCAACCGGGACATACAATGAGCAGTTCTTC; CDR3aa: CATGTYNEQFF
d_gene: NA; abundance: NA; v_gene: TRBV7-2; j_gene: TRBJ1-3; CDR3nt: TGTGCCAGCAGCCCATCATTGTCGGGGGGGGCATCTGGAAACACCATATATTTT; CDR3aa: CASSPSLSGGASGNTIYF
d_gene: TRBD2; abundance: NA; v_gene: TRBV5-1; j_gene: TRBJ2-1; CDR3nt: TGCGCCAGCAGCTTGACGGGAGGGAACTATGAGCAGTTCTTC; CDR3aa: CASSLTGGNYEQFF
d_gene: TRBD1; abundance: NA; v_gene: TRBV6-4; j_gene: TRBJ2-3; CDR3nt: TGTGCCAGCAGTGAGGACAGGGCTGTAGATACGCAGTATTTT; CDR3aa: CASSEDRAVDTQYF
d_gene: NA; abundance: few; v_gene: TRBV2; j_gene: TRBJ1-1; CDR3nt: TGTGCCAGCACGCTCGGTGAAGCTTTCTTT; CDR3aa: CASTLGEAFF
d_gene: NA; abundance: NA; v_gene: TRBV18; j_gene: TRBJ1-5; CDR3nt: TGTGCCAGCTCACCCCTGGACGGGAGCAATCAGCCCCAGCATTTT; CDR3aa: CASSPLDGSNQPQHF
d_gene: NA; abundance: NA; v_gene: TRBV21-1; j_gene: TRBJ2-2; CDR3nt: TGTGCCAGCATCTCTAGGGGACAGGGTGGTAGCACCGGGGAGCTGTTTTTT; CDR3aa: CASISRGQGGSTGELFF
d_gene: TRBD1; abundance: few; v_gene: TRBV11-2; j_gene: TRBJ1-5; CDR3nt: TGTGCCAGCAGCCGGACAGGGGACGGCAATCAGCCCCAGCATTTT; CDR3aa: CASSRTGDGNQPQHF
d_gene: NA; abundance: once; v_gene: TRBV5-5; j_gene: TRBJ1-4; CDR3nt: TGTGCCAGCAGCTTGGGCGGACGCGGACCCGATAGGGGGAATGAAAAACTGTTTTTT; CDR3aa: CASSLGGRGPDRGNEKLFF
d_gene: NA; abundance: NA; v_gene: TRBV27; j_gene: TRBJ1-5; CDR3nt: TGTGCCAGCAGTTTAAACGAGGGCAATCAGCCCCAGCATTTT; CDR3aa: CASSLNEGNQPQHF
d_gene: TRBD2; abundance: NA; v_gene: TRBV27; j_gene: TRBJ2-1; CDR3nt: TGTGCCAGCAGATATCTAGCGGGAGGGCCGGAGGTCTACAATGAGCAGTTCTTC; CDR3aa: CASRYLAGGPEVYNEQFF
d_gene: NA; abundance: NA; v_gene: TRBV6-5; j_gene: TRBJ2-7; CDR3nt: TGTGCCAGCACCCTAGGGGGGGAGGACGAGCAGTACTTC; CDR3aa: CASTLGGEDEQYF
d_gene: TRBD2; abundance: NA; v_gene: TRBV14; j_gene: TRBJ2-5; CDR3nt: TGTGCCAGCAGCACTCGGACTAGCGGGAGACTGGAGACCCAGTACTTC; CDR3aa: CASSTRTSGRLETQYF
d_gene: NA; abundance: NA; v_gene: TRBV11-1; j_gene: TRBJ2-7; CDR3nt: TGTGCCAGCAGCTCTGCCTACGAGCAGTACTTC; CDR3aa: CASSSAYEQYF
d_gene: NA; abundance: NA; v_gene: TRBV10-2; j_gene: TRBJ1-6; CDR3nt: TGCGCCAGCAGTGATGGGGGAATTAATAATTCACCCCTCCACTTT; CDR3aa: CASSDGGINNSPLHF
d_gene: TRBD1; abundance: NA; v_gene: TRBV5-1; j_gene: TRBJ2-5; CDR3nt: TGCGCCAGCAGCGACTTAAGAGGGGGCTCGGGGGAGACCCAGTACTTC; CDR3aa: CASSDLRGGSGETQYF
d_gene: TRBD2; abundance: NA; v_gene: TRBV30; j_gene: TRBJ2-2; CDR3nt: TGTGCCTGGAGTCTCCCTTTGGTGGGAGGGATCGCCGGGGAGCTGTTTTTT; CDR3aa: CAWSLPLVGGIAGELFF
d_gene: TRBD1; abundance: NA; v_gene: TRBV10-3; j_gene: TRBJ2-5; CDR3nt: TGTGCCATCAGCGGTGACAGGGCAGGAAGAGAGACCCAGTACTTC; CDR3aa: CAISGDRAGRETQYF
d_gene: NA; abundance: NA; v_gene: TRBV4-3; j_gene: TRBJ1-2; CDR3nt: TGCGCCAGCAGCCAAGAAAACCTAAGGGGGGCCGATGGCTACACCTTC; CDR3aa: CASSQENLRGADGYTF
d_gene: NA; abundance: NA; v_gene: TRBV30; j_gene: TRBJ1-2; CDR3nt: TGTGCCTGGAGCCAAATTTGGACAGCCTACTATGGCTACACCTTC; CDR3aa: CAWSQIWTAYYGYTF
d_gene: NA; abundance: NA; v_gene: TRBV2; j_gene: TRBJ2-5; CDR3nt: TGTGCCAGCCGGCGCGAGGGGGTAGTACGAGAGACCCAGTACTTC; CDR3aa: CASRREGVVRETQYF
d_gene: NA; abundance: NA; v_gene: TRBV18; j_gene: TRBJ2-5; CDR3nt: TGTGCCAGCTCACCACCCGCGCAAGAGACCCAGTACTTC; CDR3aa: CASSPPAQETQYF
d_gene: TRBD2; abundance: NA; v_gene: TRBV4-3; j_gene: TRBJ2-3; CDR3nt: TGCGCCAGCAGCCAGGCCAAGACTAGCGGTGGGGCTGATACGCAGTATTTT; CDR3aa: CASSQAKTSGGADTQYF
d_gene: TRBD2; abundance: NA; v_gene: TRBV10-2; j_gene: TRBJ2-7; CDR3nt: TGCGCCAGCAGTCTAGCGGGAGGGCCCGAGCAGTACTTC; CDR3aa: CASSLAGGPEQYF
d_gene: TRBD2; abundance: NA; v_gene: TRBV25-1; j_gene: TRBJ2-5; CDR3nt: TGTGCCAGCAGTGAATGGGGCGGGAGGGTCCAAGAGACCCAGTACTTC; CDR3aa: CASSEWGGRVQETQYF
d_gene: TRBD1; abundance: NA; v_gene: TRBV10-2; j_gene: TRBJ2-2; CDR3nt: TGCGCCAGCAGTGAGAGGGGACAGCCTCGGGAGAACACCGGGGAGCTGTTTTTT; CDR3aa: CASSERGQPRENTGELFF